Listed here are 25 T cell receptor beta chains from one sample, sequenced in a study of CXCR3-negative and CXCR3-positive naive CD8 T cells. Findings of the study overall: The study found more hydrophobic TRB CDR3s in CXCR3-positive naive cells than in CXCR3-negative naive cells.

Libraries were UMI-labeled 5' RACE TRB cDNA. TCRdb derives one entry per CDR3 protein from the 5' RACE reads, leaving out DNA. The data include approximately 5,100 distinct CDR3 sequences; the top ten clones carry about 2.5%. What these receptors recognize is not known. The source material was naive CXCR3+ CD8+ T cells from blood. Subset of the sample: CD45RO-CCR7+CD27+CD95- naive CD8+ T cells expressing CXCR3 (TNR3+). These receptors were collected from a human donor in good health. Some clones in this sample may be carry-over from other donors' samples.

By frequency, this clonotype is medium-sized (0.01 to 0.1%). The gene calls are TRBV29-1 and TRBJ2-7. The CDR3 is made up of 13 amino acids. Germline CDR1 SQVTM, CDR2 ANQGSEA. The CDR3 protein is CSVEDEQAYEQYF.

This clonotype is classed as medium-sized by frequency. This rearrangement joins TRBV29-1 to TRBJ2-2; as DNA is missing, the TRBD2 call by TCRdb cannot be tested. CDR3 length equals 16 residues. In germline, CDR1 is SQVTM, CDR2 ANQGSEA. This CDR3 reads CSVRTLAATNTGELFF.

This clonotype is deemed medium-sized (0.01 to 0.1%) by its frequency. The chain recombines TRBV11-2 with TRBJ2-3. Per the germline V gene, CDR1 is SGHAT and CDR2 is FQNNGV. The CDR3 sequence is 14 residues long. CDR3 amino acids: CASSLAGFTDTQYF.

The chain joins TRBV29-1 to TRBJ2-3; TCRdb returns TRBD1, unconfirmable since there is no DNA. The CDR3 runs to 14 residues. CDR1 is SQVTM and CDR2 is ANQGSEA in the germline V gene. The CDR3 sequence is CSVPGVGSTDTQYF.

The rearrangement uses TRBV13 and TRBJ2-3. CDR1 and CDR2 from the germline V gene are PRHDT and FYEKMQ (reference sequence). The CDR3 has 14 residues. CDR3 sequence: CASSLDESTDTQYF.

The V gene is TRBV6-6, the J gene TRBJ1-1. There are 13 residues in the CDR3. Germline CDR1 and CDR2: MNHNY and SVGAGI (reference sequence). CDR3 loop: CASSYSENTEAFF.

According to its frequency, this clonotype is medium-sized (0.01 to 0.1%). The gene calls are TRBV7-2 and TRBJ2-2; TCRdb picks TRBD1, but there is no DNA to check that call. Germline CDR1 SGHTA, CDR2 FQGNSA. This CDR3 has 18 residues. The CDR3 protein is CAVSLVPGQGLYTGELFF.

The chain links TRBV20-1 to TRBJ2-1; TCRdb proposes TRBD1, but this gene call is untestable without DNA. There are 15 residues in the CDR3. CDR1 and CDR2 from the germline V gene are DFQATT and SNEGSKA (reference sequence). CDR3 loop: CSARAGTAPYNEQFF.

The chain has TRBV12-3 or TRBV12-4 and TRBJ2-3; TCRdb indicates TRBD2, and absent DNA this call remains unverified. The CDR3 length is 16 residues. Here the CDR3 reads CATLGLDSPRTDTQYF.

This rearrangement joins TRBV11-3 to TRBJ2-2; TCRdb indicates TRBD2, and absent DNA this call remains unverified. The germline CDR1 and CDR2 sequences are SGHNT and YENEEA. CDR3 length equals 16 residues. This CDR3 is CASSLGLAENTGELFF.

This clonotype is medium-sized by frequency. The chain uses TRBV13 and TRBJ1-5; TCRdb picks TRBD1, but there is no DNA to check that call. Germline V gene sequence: CDR1 PRHDT, CDR2 FYEKMQ (reference sequence). This CDR3 has 16 amino acids. The CDR3 is CASSFSGGSNNQPQHF.

This chain links TRBV20-1 with TRBJ2-7; the TCRdb call, TRBD2, lacks DNA for checking. There are 13 residues in the CDR3. The germline gives CDR1 DFQATT, CDR2 SNEGSKA (reference sequence). The CDR3 spells CSAPGLAGYEQYF.

In terms of frequency, this clonotype is medium-sized. The chain recombines TRBV2 with TRBJ1-5; TCRdb returns TRBD1, unconfirmable since there is no DNA. The germline V gene encodes CDR1 SNHLY and CDR2 FYNNEI. This CDR3 spans 16 amino acids. CDR3: CASSGGKGQGHQPQHF. Variable domain in full (rest from reference TRBV2 and TRBJ1-5): EPEVTQTPSHQVTQMGQEVILRCVPISNHLYFYWYRQILGQKVEFLVSFYNNEISEKSEIFDDQFSVERPDGSNFTLKIRSTKLEDSAMYFCASSGGKGQGHQPQHFGDGTRLSIL.

This chain joins TRBV29-1 and TRBJ2-1. This CDR3 is built from 11 residues. The germline V gene has CDR1 SQVTM and CDR2 ANQGSEA. The CDR3 protein is CSVGTTNEQFF.

This rearrangement joins TRBV27 to TRBJ2-2. The germline CDR1 and CDR2 sequences are MNHEY and SMNVEV (reference sequence). The CDR3 spans 14 residues. The CDR3 reads CASSLTASTGELFF.

V usage is TRBV5-1 and J usage is TRBJ2-3; TCRdb designates TRBD2, a call that cannot be tested without DNA. Looked up from germline, CDR1 is SGHRS and CDR2 is YFSETQ. The CDR3 length is 13 residues. The CDR3 here is CASRPSGADTQYF. Full variable domain (outside the CDR3, taken from reference TRBV5-1 and TRBJ2-3): KAGVTQTPRYLIKTRGQQVTLSCSPISGHRSVSWYQQTPGQGLQFLFEYFSETQRNKGNFPGRFSGRQFSNSRSEMNVSTLELGDSALYLCASRPSGADTQYFGPGTRLTVL.

V usage is TRBV29-1 and J usage is TRBJ2-2; TCRdb returns TRBD1, unconfirmable since there is no DNA. The CDR3 has 12 residues. Germline loops: CDR1 SQVTM, CDR2 ANQGSEA. The CDR3 sequence is CSVVAGVGELFF.

The J gene is TRBJ2-6, the V gene TRBV4-1. The CDR3 contains 15 residues. Per germline, CDR1 MGHRA and CDR2 YSYEKL. This CDR3 reads CASSPGPSGANVLTF.

The V and J genes are TRBV3-1 and TRBJ2-7; without DNA, the TCRdb call of TRBD1 cannot be checked. Germline CDR1 reads LGHDT; CDR2 reads YNNKEL (reference sequence). This CDR3 spans 14 amino acids. The CDR3 region is CASSQTRGIYEQYF.

This clonotype is called medium-sized based on its frequency. This rearrangement joins TRBV7-9 to TRBJ1-5; TCRdb's D call of TRBD1 is untestable without DNA. Germline values: CDR1 SEHNR, CDR2 FQNEAQ (reference sequence). The CDR3 is 15 amino acids. Here the CDR3 reads CASSSDRLSNQPQHF.

Measured by frequency, this clonotype is medium-sized. The J gene is TRBJ2-1, the V gene TRBV28; TCRdb proposes TRBD1, but this gene call is untestable without DNA. The germline V gene has CDR1 MDHEN and CDR2 SYDVKM. The CDR3 is 16 amino acids. The CDR3 is CASSGGQGITYNEQFF.

Frequency places this clonotype as medium-sized (0.01 to 0.1%). This chain connects TRBV5-1 to TRBJ2-7. The CDR3 is 14 amino acids. Looked up from germline, CDR1 is SGHRS and CDR2 is YFSETQ. CDR3 in amino acids: CASSLEGTFYEQYF.

The J gene is TRBJ2-7, the V gene TRBV4-1; lacking DNA, the TRBD2 call made by TCRdb goes unchecked. Germline V lookup: CDR1 MGHRA, CDR2 YSYEKL. There are 12 residues in the CDR3. The CDR3 reads CASSGADYEQYF.

The chain's CDR3 is CASSSQGGTDTQYF. This rearrangement joins TRBV7-3 to TRBJ2-3. The CDR3 totals 14 residues. CDR1 is SGHTA and CDR2 is FQGTGA in the germline V gene.

This clonotype is classed as medium-sized by frequency. The chain recombines TRBV15 with TRBJ1-1; TCRdb's assignment of TRBD1 cannot be checked, as there is no DNA. CDR3 length: 12 residues. The V gene's germline CDR1 is LNHNV and CDR2 YYDKDF (reference sequence). The CDR3 region is CATGTLNTEAFF.